This TCR beta chain was found in a study of blood T cell repertoires in COVID-19 (dated by TCRdb to about 2020). Regarding the complete study: Samples covering the acute and convalescent phases of COVID-19 were provided by collaborators in the United States, Italy and Spain. Where HLA class I and class II types were available, the types were taken from metadata supplied by the sample provider, not from assay-based typing. Samples came from the ongoing ImmuneRACE study (first 160 participants) plus 1,254 subjects from 6 global collaborators. A de-identified subject ID, COVID-19 status, age in years and sex were almost always included in the sample metadata. The material from the prospective study consisted of cDNA or gDNA derived from T cells, B-cell-depleted T cells, or PBMCs. Deeply sampled blood TCRbeta repertoires from subjects exposed to, actively infected with, or recovered from COVID-19 were included in the dataset. The repertoires were released in a freely available public database meant as a resource for research on the immune response to SARS-CoV-2. Study-level results and caveats: How much clinical and demographic metadata was included differed by source and by participant, and the metadata was provided uncurated.

TCRbeta CDR3 regions were amplified from genomic DNA by means of the immunoSEQ Assay, a bias-controlled multiplex PCR. For the original study's pipeline: The number of nucleated cells in each sample was estimated by amplification of reference gene primers within the assay. Sequence reads were collapsed and filtered to measure the absolute abundance of every unique TCRbeta CDR3 rearrangement. Productive Simpson clonality was computed per sample as the square root of Simpson's diversity index over productive rearrangements. TCRdb took over this immuneACCESS table, retaining in-frame rearrangements with V and J assigned. Such tables are incomplete; in checked studies, under half of the missing clones stem from an unresolved V gene, and the remainder is unexplained. V and J calls and clone size are copied from that table; D and trimming were computed from the DNA. The sample table records roughly 200,000 clones; about 85% of these occur just once. Around 4.9% of the sample is taken by the ten largest.

Many counts were recorded for this clone. Which antigen it targets is not known. There are no base qualities to consult, and no much larger clone falls within one base. Collaborating institutions collected whole blood in K2EDTA tubes following their own protocols. Collaborator samples were shipped for TCRbeta analysis as frozen whole blood, isolated PBMCs, or DNA extracted from either sample type. V is pruned by 8 bases and J by 4 bases, leaving 7 bases of the junction without a gene match. CDR1 is given as MNHEY and CDR2 as SMNVEV, both from the germline V gene (reference sequence). The CDR3 has 13 amino acids, counting the end cysteine and phenylalanine. Solely the CDR3 DNA is kept, with 39 bases framed from the first base.

What was sequenced was peripheral blood. The chain was built from TRBV27 and TRBJ1-2; the central 7 bases match TRBD1. This TCR was sampled from a woman aged 80 or older with acute or convalescent COVID-19. The DNA sequence is TGTGCCAGCGGGGAACGGGACAGCTATGGCTACACCTTC. It translates as CASGERDSYGYTF.